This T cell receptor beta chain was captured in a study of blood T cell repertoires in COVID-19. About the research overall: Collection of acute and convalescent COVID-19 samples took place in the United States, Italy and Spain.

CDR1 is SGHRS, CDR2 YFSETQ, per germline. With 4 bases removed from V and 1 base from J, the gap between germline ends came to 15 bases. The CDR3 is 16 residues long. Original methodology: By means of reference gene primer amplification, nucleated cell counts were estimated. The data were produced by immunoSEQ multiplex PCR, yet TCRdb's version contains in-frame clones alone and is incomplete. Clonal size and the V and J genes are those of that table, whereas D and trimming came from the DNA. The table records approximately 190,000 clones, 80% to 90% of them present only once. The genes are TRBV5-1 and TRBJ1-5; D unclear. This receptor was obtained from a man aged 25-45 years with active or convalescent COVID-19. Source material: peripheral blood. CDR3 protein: CASSRLPLGSNQPQHF. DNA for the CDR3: TGCGCCAGCAGCCGACTCCCTCTCGGGAGCAATCAGCCCCAGCATTTT.